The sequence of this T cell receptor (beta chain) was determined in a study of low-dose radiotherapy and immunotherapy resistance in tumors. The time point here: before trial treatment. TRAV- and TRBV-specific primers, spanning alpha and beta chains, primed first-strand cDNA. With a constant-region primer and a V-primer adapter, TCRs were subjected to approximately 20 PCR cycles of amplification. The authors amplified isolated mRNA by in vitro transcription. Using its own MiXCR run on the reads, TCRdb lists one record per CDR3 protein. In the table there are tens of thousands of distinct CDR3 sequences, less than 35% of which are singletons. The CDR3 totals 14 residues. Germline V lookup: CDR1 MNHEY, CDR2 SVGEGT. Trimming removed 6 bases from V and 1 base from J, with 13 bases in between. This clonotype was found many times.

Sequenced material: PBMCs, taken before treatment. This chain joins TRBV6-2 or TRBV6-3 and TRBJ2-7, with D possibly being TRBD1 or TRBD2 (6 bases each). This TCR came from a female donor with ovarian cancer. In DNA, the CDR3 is TGTGCCAGCAGACCCACAGGGAGGTCCTACGAGCAGTACTTC. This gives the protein CASRPTGRSYEQYF.